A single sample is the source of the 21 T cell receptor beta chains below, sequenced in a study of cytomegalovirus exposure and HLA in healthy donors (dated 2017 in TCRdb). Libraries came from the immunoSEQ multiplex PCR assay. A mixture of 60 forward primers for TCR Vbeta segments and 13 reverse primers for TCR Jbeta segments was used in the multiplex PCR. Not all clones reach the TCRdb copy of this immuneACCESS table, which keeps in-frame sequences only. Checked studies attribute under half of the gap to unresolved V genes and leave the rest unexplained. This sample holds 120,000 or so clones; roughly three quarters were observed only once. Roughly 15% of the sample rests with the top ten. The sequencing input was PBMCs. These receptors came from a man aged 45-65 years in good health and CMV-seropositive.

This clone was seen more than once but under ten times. The CDR3, as DNA: TGTGCCAGCAGCGTAGAGATCGGAGCGGGGGGGGAGACCCAGTACTTC. Its translation: CASSVEIGAGGETQYF. V usage is TRBV9 and J usage is TRBJ2-5; 10 bases fit TRBD2. The germline V gene encodes CDR1 SGDLS and CDR2 YYNGEE. The V gene end was trimmed by 0 bases and the J gene end by 5 bases; junction bases not matched to a gene: 7. The CDR3 length is 16 residues.

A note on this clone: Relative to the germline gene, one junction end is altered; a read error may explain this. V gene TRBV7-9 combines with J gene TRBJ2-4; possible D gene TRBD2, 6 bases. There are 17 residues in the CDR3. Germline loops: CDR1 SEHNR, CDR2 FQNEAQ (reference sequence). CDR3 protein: CSSSVPEGHSYKNIQYF. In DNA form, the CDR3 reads TGTTCCAGCAGCGTCCCGGAGGGGCACAGTTACAAAAACATTCAGTACTTC.

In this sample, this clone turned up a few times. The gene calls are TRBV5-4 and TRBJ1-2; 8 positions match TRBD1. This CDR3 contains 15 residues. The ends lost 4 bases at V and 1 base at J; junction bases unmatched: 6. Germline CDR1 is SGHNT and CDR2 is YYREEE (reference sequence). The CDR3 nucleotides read TGTGCCAGCAGCCCTCGGACAGGGAATAACTATGGCTACACCTTC. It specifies CASSPRTGNNYGYTF.

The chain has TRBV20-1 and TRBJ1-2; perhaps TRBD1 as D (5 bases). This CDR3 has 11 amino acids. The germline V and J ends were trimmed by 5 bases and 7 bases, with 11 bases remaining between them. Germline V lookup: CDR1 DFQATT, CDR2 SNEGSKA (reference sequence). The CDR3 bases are TGCAGTGCTTCCGGAGGGGCTGGCTACACCTTC. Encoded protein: CSASGGAGYTF.

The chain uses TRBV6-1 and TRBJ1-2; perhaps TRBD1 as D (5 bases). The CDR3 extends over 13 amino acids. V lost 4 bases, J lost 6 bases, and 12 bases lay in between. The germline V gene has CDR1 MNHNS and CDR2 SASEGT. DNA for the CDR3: TGTGCCAGCAGTGTTCAGGGCACGGATGGCTACACCTTC. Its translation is CASSVQGTDGYTF.

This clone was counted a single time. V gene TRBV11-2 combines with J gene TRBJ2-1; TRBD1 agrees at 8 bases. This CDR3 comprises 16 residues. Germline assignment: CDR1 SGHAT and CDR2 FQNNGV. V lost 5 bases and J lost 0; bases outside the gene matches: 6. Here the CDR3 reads CASSPRTGSSYNEQFF. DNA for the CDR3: TGTGCCAGCAGCCCTCGGACAGGGAGCTCCTACAATGAGCAGTTCTTC.

As DNA, the CDR3 is TGTGCCAGCAGCCTGCGCAGGTTCGAGTCCAGGGAGCTGTTTTTT. As protein: CASSLRRFESRELFF. The rearrangement links TRBV5-5 to TRBJ2-2; the D is unclear. V was shortened by 4 bases and J by 9 bases, with 19 bases between the two germline ends. Per the germline V gene, CDR1 is SGHKS and CDR2 is YYEKEE (reference sequence). CDR3 length equals 15 residues.

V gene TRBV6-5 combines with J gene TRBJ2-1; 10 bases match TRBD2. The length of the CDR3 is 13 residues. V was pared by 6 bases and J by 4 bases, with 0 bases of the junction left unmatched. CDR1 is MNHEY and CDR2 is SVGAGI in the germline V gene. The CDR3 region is CASRLAGYNEQFF. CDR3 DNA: TGTGCCAGCAGACTAGCGGGATACAATGAGCAGTTCTTC.

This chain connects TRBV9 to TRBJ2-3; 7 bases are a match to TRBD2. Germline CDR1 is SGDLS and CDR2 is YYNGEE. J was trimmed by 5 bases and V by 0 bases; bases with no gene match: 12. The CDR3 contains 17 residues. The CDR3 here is CASSVATSREVQDTQYF. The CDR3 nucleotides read TGTGCCAGCAGCGTAGCTACTTCCCGGGAGGTTCAAGATACGCAGTATTTT.

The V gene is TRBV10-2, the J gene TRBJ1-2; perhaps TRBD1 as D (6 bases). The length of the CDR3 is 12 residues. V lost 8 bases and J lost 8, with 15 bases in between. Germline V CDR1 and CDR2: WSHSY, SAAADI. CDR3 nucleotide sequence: TGCGCCAGCGGACGTACAGGGATCGGCTACACCTTC. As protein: CASGRTGIGYTF.

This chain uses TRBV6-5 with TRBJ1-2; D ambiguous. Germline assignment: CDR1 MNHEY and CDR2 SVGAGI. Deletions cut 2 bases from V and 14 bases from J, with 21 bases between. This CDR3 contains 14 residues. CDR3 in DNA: TGTGCCAGCAGTTACACCAACCCGACGGGTGGAAGGACCTTC. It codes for CASSYTNPTGGRTF.

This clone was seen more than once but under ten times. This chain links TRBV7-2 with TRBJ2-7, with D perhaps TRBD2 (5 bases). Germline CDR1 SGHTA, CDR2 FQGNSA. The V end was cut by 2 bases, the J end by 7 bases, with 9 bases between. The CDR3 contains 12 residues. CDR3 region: CASSLLKREQYF. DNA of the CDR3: TGTGCCAGCAGCTTACTTAAGCGGGAGCAGTACTTC.

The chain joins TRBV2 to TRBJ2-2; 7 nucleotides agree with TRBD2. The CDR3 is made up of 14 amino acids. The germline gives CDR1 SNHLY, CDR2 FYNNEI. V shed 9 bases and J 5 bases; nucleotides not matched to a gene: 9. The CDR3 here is CASGAGIATGELFF. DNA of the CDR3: TGTGCCAGTGGAGCGGGAATTGCTACCGGGGAGCTGTTTTTT.

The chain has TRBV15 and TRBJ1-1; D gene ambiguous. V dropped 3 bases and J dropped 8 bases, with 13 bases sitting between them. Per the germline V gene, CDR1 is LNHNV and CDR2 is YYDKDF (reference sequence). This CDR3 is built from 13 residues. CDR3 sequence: CATSREAPSEAFF. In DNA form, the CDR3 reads TGTGCCACCAGCAGGGAGGCTCCAAGCGAAGCTTTCTTT.

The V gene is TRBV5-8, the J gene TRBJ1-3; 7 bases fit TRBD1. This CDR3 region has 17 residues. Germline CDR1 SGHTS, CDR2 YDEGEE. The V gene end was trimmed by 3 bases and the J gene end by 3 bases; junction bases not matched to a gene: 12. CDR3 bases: TGTGCCAGCAGCTGGACCCGGAGGGGGCTGGATGGAAACACCATATATTTT. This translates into CASSWTRRGLDGNTIYF.

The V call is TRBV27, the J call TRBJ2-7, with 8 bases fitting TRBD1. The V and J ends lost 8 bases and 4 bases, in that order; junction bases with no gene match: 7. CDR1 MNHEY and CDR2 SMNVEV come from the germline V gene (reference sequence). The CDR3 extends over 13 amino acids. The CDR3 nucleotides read TGTGCCAGCTCAGGGTACAGGGGGTACGAGCAGTACTTC. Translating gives CASSGYRGYEQYF.

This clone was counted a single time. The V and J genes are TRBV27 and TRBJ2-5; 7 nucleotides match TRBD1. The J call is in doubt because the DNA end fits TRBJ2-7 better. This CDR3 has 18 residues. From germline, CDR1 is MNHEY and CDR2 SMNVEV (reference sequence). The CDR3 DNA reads TGTGCCAGCATTCTCTCAGCCTCTACGACAGGGCCCCCTTACGAGCAGTACTTC. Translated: CASILSASTTGPPYEQYF.

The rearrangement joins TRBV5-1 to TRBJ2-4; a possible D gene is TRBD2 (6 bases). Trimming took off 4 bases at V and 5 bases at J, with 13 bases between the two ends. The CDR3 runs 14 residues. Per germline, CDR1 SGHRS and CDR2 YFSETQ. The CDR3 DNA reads TGCGCCAGCAGCAATGCGGGACCTCAAAACATTCAGTACTTC. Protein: CASSNAGPQNIQYF.

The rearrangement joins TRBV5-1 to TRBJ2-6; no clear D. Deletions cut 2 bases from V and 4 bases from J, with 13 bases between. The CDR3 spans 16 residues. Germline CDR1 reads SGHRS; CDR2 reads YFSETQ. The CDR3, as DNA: TGCGCCAGCAGCTTACATCTGGTGTCCGGGGCCAACGTCCTGACTTTC. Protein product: CASSLHLVSGANVLTF.

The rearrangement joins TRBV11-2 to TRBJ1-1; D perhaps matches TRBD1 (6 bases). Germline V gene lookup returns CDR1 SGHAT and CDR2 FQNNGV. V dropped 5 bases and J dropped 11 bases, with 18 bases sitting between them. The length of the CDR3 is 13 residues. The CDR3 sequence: CASSAGPQGRAFF. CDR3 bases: TGTGCCAGCAGCGCCGGACCCCAGGGGCGGGCTTTCTTT.

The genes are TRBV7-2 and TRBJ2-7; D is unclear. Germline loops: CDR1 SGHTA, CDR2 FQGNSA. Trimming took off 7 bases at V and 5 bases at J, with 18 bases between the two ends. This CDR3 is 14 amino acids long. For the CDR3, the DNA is TGTGCCAGCACCCCGGCGAGGCCCTCGCACGAGCAGTACTTC. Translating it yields CASTPARPSHEQYF. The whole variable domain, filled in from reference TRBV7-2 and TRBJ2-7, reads GAGVSQSPSNKVTEKGKDVELRCDPISGHTALYWYRQSLGQGLEFLIYFQGNSAPDKSGLPSDRFSAERTGGSVSTLTIQRTQQEDSAVYLCASTPARPSHEQYFGPGTRLTVT.